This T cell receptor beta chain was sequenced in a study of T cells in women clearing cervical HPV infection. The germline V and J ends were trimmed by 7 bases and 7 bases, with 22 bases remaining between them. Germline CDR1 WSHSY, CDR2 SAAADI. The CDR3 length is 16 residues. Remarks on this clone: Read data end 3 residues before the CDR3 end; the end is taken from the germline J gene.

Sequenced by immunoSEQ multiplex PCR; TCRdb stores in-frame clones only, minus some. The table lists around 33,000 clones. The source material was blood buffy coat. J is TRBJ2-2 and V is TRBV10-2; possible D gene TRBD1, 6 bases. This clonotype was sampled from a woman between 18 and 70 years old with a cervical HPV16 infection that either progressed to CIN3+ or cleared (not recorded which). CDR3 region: CASTHQSPRGRGELFF. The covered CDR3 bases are TGCGCCAGCACACATCAGTCCCCCAGGGGACGCGGGGAG.